This TCR beta chain was sequenced for a study of blood T cell repertoires in COVID-19. About the study: The origin of the acute and convalescent COVID-19 samples was the United States, Italy and Spain. PBMCs, B-cell-depleted T cells, or T cells were the source of the cDNA or gDNA that made up the material.

Methods used by the authors: By means of reference gene primer amplification, nucleated cell counts were estimated. TCRdb keeps only in-frame clones here, not all; method: immunoSEQ multiplex PCR. The D gene and trimming were derived from the DNA, and the V and J assignments and clone size from that table. The sample lists 30,000 to 35,000 clones, 70% to 80% occurring once. With respect to this clone: Sequence at one end of the junction differs from germline and may be a read error.

The sequence was obtained from a woman aged 55-70 years with acute or convalescent COVID-19. The material sequenced was peripheral blood.

CDR3: CASSLASGGRSFWCF. CDR3 nucleotides: TGTGCCAGCAGCTTAGCGAGCGGCGGGAGGTCCTTTTGGTGTTTT. V and J are TRBV13 and TRBJ1-1; D gene ambiguous. The CDR3 extends over 15 amino acids. In germline, CDR1 is PRHDT, CDR2 FYEKMQ (reference sequence).